This T cell receptor (beta chain) was sequenced in a study of response to subunit inactivated influenza vaccine. TCRdb itself ran the RT-PCR reads through MiXCR, one entry per CDR3 protein. The sample has 530,000 or so distinct CDR3 sequences; roughly 27% are singletons. This clonotype was seen a single time. Antigen specificity is unknown. Germline values: CDR1 LGHDT, CDR2 YNNKEL (reference sequence). The CDR3 runs 15 residues. The V end lost 1 base, the J end lost 7 bases, and 13 bases lay between the germline ends. Study-wide results and limits: The study's authors posited that every seasonal influenza vaccination enlists few new T cells.

The origin of this receptor is a man aged 45-65 years who received an inactivated influenza vaccine. The genes are TRBV3-1 and TRBJ1-4; D uncertain. Sequenced here: CD4+ T cells sorted from PBMCs, sampled less than 6 days after vaccination. The chain's CDR3 is CASSQAGHLGEKLFF. CDR3 in DNA: TGTGCCAGCAGCCAAGCTGGGCACCTCGGTGAAAAACTGTTTTTT.